A single sample gave rise to the 18 T cell receptor beta chains below, sequenced in a study of blood T cell repertoires in COVID-19. Clones were read by immunoSEQ multiplex PCR, and TCRdb kept only the in-frame ones, dropping some. The sample holds over 150,000 clones, roughly 85% seen once. Sequences were obtained from PBMCs or T cells enriched from blood (not recorded which). These receptors were collected from a man in his forties or fifties who had recovered from COVID-19.

This rearrangement joins TRBV7-6 to TRBJ2-3; a possible D gene is TRBD2 (7 bases). The CDR3 loop spans 16 amino acids. V was pared by 1 base and J by 6 bases, with 17 bases between. CDR1 and CDR2 from the germline V gene are SGHVS and FNYEAQ. CDR3 loop: CASSLEGGAGVDTQYF. The CDR3 DNA sequence: TGTGCCAGCAGCTTAGAAGGGGGGGCAGGGGTGGATACGCAGTATTTT.

This chain joins TRBV6-4 and TRBJ2-1; 10 bases match TRBD2. In germline, CDR1 is MRHNA, CDR2 SNTAGT. This CDR3 region has 16 residues. Germline trimming cut 0 bases from V and 4 bases from J; bases unmatched to any gene: 3. This CDR3 reads CASSDSLAGVYNEQFF. In DNA, the CDR3 is TGTGCCAGCAGTGACTCCCTAGCGGGAGTTTACAATGAGCAGTTCTTC.

This clone was recorded once. J is TRBJ1-1 and V is TRBV29-1, with D unclear. The germline V gene has CDR1 SQVTM and CDR2 ANQGSEA. The ends were cut back, 1 base at V and 1 base at J, with 4 bases in the middle. This CDR3 spans 12 amino acids. The chain's CDR3 is CSVEVENTEAFF. CDR3 bases: TGCAGCGTTGAAGTAGAGAACACTGAAGCTTTCTTT.

The chain combines TRBV28 with TRBJ1-1; TRBD1 matches at 7 bases. The CDR3 loop spans 16 amino acids. Germline lookup yields CDR1 MDHEN and CDR2 SYDVKM. V lost 4 bases, J lost 1 base, and 9 bases stayed unmatched. The CDR3 is CASSYGDRSWNTEAFF. The CDR3 DNA follows: TGTGCCAGCAGTTATGGGGACAGAAGTTGGAACACTGAAGCTTTCTTT. The full variable domain, completed using reference TRBV28 and TRBJ1-1, is DVKVTQSSRYLVKRTGEKVFLECVQDMDHENMFWYRQDPGLGLRLIYFSYDVKMKEKGDIPEGYSVSREKKERFSLILESASTNQTSMYLCASSYGDRSWNTEAFFGQGTRLTVV.

The genes are TRBV7-9 and TRBJ1-2, with a possible D match to TRBD1 (5 bases). V was pared by 1 base and J by 4 bases, with 10 bases between. CDR1 SEHNR and CDR2 FQNEAQ come from the germline V gene (reference sequence). The CDR3 runs to 14 residues. The CDR3 loop reads CASSLDAGPYGYTF. CDR3 nucleotides: TGTGCCAGCAGCTTAGATGCAGGGCCCTATGGCTACACCTTC.

The genes are TRBV24-1 and TRBJ2-1; the match to TRBD1 covers 11 bases. The J segment lost 3 bases and the V segment lost 3 bases, leaving 3 bases of the junction unmatched. The CDR3 consists of 16 residues. Germline loops: CDR1 KGHDR, CDR2 SFDVKD. The CDR3 nucleotides read TGTGCCACCAGTGATCCCGGGACAGGGGGCTACAATGAGCAGTTCTTC. It encodes CATSDPGTGGYNEQFF.

The chain links TRBV7-9 to TRBJ2-6; D possibly corresponds to TRBD1 (5 bases). The CDR3 sequence is 16 residues long. Germline V gene sequence: CDR1 SEHNR, CDR2 FQNEAQ (reference sequence). The V gene lost 4 bases and the J gene lost 4 bases, with 14 bases spanning the gap. The CDR3 loop reads CASSSRDVPGANVLTF. The CDR3 bases are TGTGCCAGCAGCTCCAGGGATGTGCCCGGGGCCAACGTCCTGACTTTC.

This clone was counted only a few times. This chain uses TRBV20-1 with TRBJ1-1; possible D gene TRBD1, 5 bases. V was trimmed by 6 bases and J by 4 bases, leaving 18 bases between them. CDR3 length: 14 amino acids. Germline-derived CDR1 and CDR2 are DFQATT and SNEGSKA (reference sequence). The CDR3 spells CSASGAPLGTEAFF. CDR3 sequence (DNA): TGCAGTGCAAGTGGGGCCCCCCTCGGCACTGAAGCTTTCTTT.

The chain links TRBV28 to TRBJ1-4; D perhaps matches TRBD1 (6 bases). Germline-derived CDR1 and CDR2 are MDHEN and SYDVKM. Trimming removed 6 bases at V and 7 bases at J, with 24 bases between. This CDR3 has 17 amino acids. In DNA form, the CDR3 reads TGTGCCAGCAGGCTCCCCGGGTCCCAGGGAGGGGGTGAAAAACTGTTTTTT. Translating it yields CASRLPGSQGGGEKLFF.

The V call is TRBV7-6, the J call TRBJ2-2, with 9 nucleotides matching TRBD1. There are 15 residues in the CDR3. Germline CDR1 SGHVS, CDR2 FNYEAQ. The junction had 8 bases not matched to a gene; V was cut back by 5 bases and J by 7 bases. The CDR3 sequence: CASSPLQGAGGELFF. The CDR3 DNA reads as TGTGCCAGCAGCCCTCTACAGGGGGCTGGCGGGGAGCTGTTTTTT.

CDR3 sequence reads: CAWRTGLAQQETQYF. CDR3 bases: TGTGCCTGGAGAACGGGACTAGCGCAGCAAGAGACCCAGTACTTC. The genes are TRBV30 and TRBJ2-5, with 10 nucleotides matching TRBD2. The V gene end was trimmed by 3 bases and the J gene end by 2 bases; junction bases not matched to a gene: 6. The CDR3 extends over 15 amino acids. Germline V gene lookup returns CDR1 GTSNPN and CDR2 SVGIG (reference sequence).

The V and J genes are TRBV29-1 and TRBJ1-3; tentative D call: TRBD1 (6 bases). Germline V lookup: CDR1 SQVTM, CDR2 ANQGSEA. This CDR3 has 13 residues. Between the trimmed V and J ends, which lost 6 bases and 8 bases, there was a span of 17 bases. DNA for the CDR3: TGCAGCGTCCAGGGTCAGGGGAGAGACACCATATATTTT. Its protein product is CSVQGQGRDTIYF.

V usage is TRBV5-1 and J usage is TRBJ1-2; D is perhaps TRBD1 (6 bases). Germline CDR1 is SGHRS and CDR2 is YFSETQ. Trimming removed 0 bases at V and 4 bases at J, with 13 bases between. There are 15 residues in the CDR3. In DNA form, the CDR3 reads TGCGCCAGCAGCTTGGCCGCGGGGGCGAGCTATGGCTACACCTTC. This sequence encodes CASSLAAGASYGYTF.

In its sample, this clone was seen once. The chain combines TRBV11-3 with TRBJ1-1; no definite D call. Looked up from germline, CDR1 is SGHNT and CDR2 is YENEEA. The CDR3 is made up of 12 amino acids. V lost 0 bases to trimming and J lost 8 bases, with 7 bases between them. This CDR3 is CASSLDSVEAFF. CDR3 coding DNA: TGTGCCAGCAGCTTAGACTCCGTAGAAGCTTTCTTT.

The rearrangement uses TRBV11-2 and TRBJ2-7; 10 positions agree with TRBD2. The V and J ends lost 5 bases and 7 bases, in that order; junction bases with no gene match: 14. Germline CDR1 is SGHAT and CDR2 is FQNNGV. The CDR3 sequence is 16 residues long. The CDR3 here is CASSIIAGGPLGEQYF. CDR3 bases: TGTGCCAGCAGCATCATAGCGGGAGGCCCCCTGGGGGAGCAGTACTTC.

The chain is built from TRBV11-1 and TRBJ1-2, with TRBD1 matching 8 bases. The germline gives CDR1 SGHAT, CDR2 FQDESV (reference sequence). V was clipped by 8 bases and J by 8 bases; unmatched bases: 13. The CDR3 is made up of 14 amino acids. The chain's CDR3 is CASGWTGPAGGYTF. The CDR3 region has the DNA TGTGCCAGCGGATGGACAGGGCCAGCGGGGGGCTACACCTTC.

The chain combines TRBV27 with TRBJ1-6, with a weak D call TRBD1 (6 bases). Trimming took off 8 bases at V and 7 bases at J, with 18 bases between the two ends. CDR1 and CDR2 from the germline V gene are MNHEY and SMNVEV (reference sequence). The CDR3 covers 15 residues. As DNA, the CDR3 is TGTGCCAGCCGTAGCGGGGGGCACGACAATTCACCCCTCCACTTT. This translates into CASRSGGHDNSPLHF.

The chain combines TRBV28 with TRBJ1-1; 11 bases agree with TRBD1. CDR1 MDHEN and CDR2 SYDVKM come from the germline V gene. The CDR3 sequence is 19 residues long. V lost 0 bases to trimming and J lost 0 bases; unmatched junction nucleotides: 9. The CDR3 nucleotides read TGTGCCAGCAGTTTATGGGGCGGCGGGGGACAGGGGGTGAACACTGAAGCTTTCTTT. Its protein is CASSLWGGGGQGVNTEAFF.